This section outlines one T cell receptor (beta chain) sequence together with its context. After removal of 1 base from V and 6 bases from J, the junction contained 12 bases not matched to a gene. Germline V CDR1 and CDR2: MNHEY, SMNVEV (reference sequence). This CDR3 contains 18 residues. Enrolment of Seattle patients took place during active infection, and they were followed longitudinally. The sample belongs to a study of blood T cell repertoires in COVID-19. Study-level information: COVID-19 samples, acute and convalescent, were from the United States, Italy and Spain.

Libraries were prepared by immunoSEQ multiplex PCR; TCRdb keeps only in-frame clonotypes and omits some of them. Of roughly 200,000 clones in the sample, 80% to 85% were seen once. This receptor was identified in an elderly woman with COVID-19, enrolled during active disease. The V gene is TRBV27, the J gene TRBJ2-2; TRBD2 matches at 9 bases. Sequenced material: peripheral blood. The DNA of the CDR3 is TGTGCCAGCAGTTTATTGTTCGAAAGCGGGAGGTCAGCCGGGGAGCTGTTTTTT. Its translation is CASSLLFESGRSAGELFF.